The 25 T cell receptor beta chains listed next were all sequenced from one sample in a study of shared clonotypes between healthy human individuals. The data were produced by immunoSEQ multiplex PCR, yet TCRdb's version contains in-frame clones alone and is incomplete. The sample holds roughly 2 million clones, approximately 96% seen once. The sample comprised naive CD4+ T cells sorted from blood. Subset denoted: CD45RA+ positively selected. The receptors here all came from a man between 18 and 35 years old in good health.

A single count supports this clone. The chain joins TRBV29-1 to TRBJ2-5; D might be TRBD1 or TRBD2, each matching 5 bases. Germline V gene lookup returns CDR1 SQVTM and CDR2 ANQGSEA. The CDR3 contains 13 residues. The V end was cut by 4 bases, the J end by 4 bases, with 13 bases between. This chain's CDR3 is CSVAGTLPETQYF. The CDR3 DNA reads as TGCAGCGTTGCAGGGACCCTCCCAGAGACCCAGTACTTC.

V usage is TRBV7-2 and J usage is TRBJ1-2, with 7 bases matching TRBD1. The CDR3 is 13 residues long. Germline lookup yields CDR1 SGHTA and CDR2 FQGNSA. V lost 2 bases to trimming and J lost 7 bases; unmatched junction nucleotides: 4. CDR3 DNA sequence: TGTGCCAGCAGCTTACAGGGGGTGGCTGGCTACACCTTC. Amino acids: CASSLQGVAGYTF.

The chain combines TRBV5-1 with TRBJ1-4, with 8 bases fitting TRBD1. Trimming took 0 bases from V and 4 from J; bases not matched to a gene: 5. The CDR3 has 16 amino acids. Germline V CDR1 and CDR2: SGHRS, YFSETQ. CDR3 nucleotides: TGCGCCAGCAGCTTGGTGCCGGGACAGGTTAATGAAAAACTGTTTTTT. Translation gives CASSLVPGQVNEKLFF. Filled out from reference TRBV5-1 and TRBJ1-4, the complete variable domain reads KAGVTQTPRYLIKTRGQQVTLSCSPISGHRSVSWYQQTPGQGLQFLFEYFSETQRNKGNFPGRFSGRQFSNSRSEMNVSTLELGDSALYLCASSLVPGQVNEKLFFGSGTQLSVL.

The chain recombines TRBV27 with TRBJ1-2; D gene ambiguous. The CDR3 contains 17 residues. Trimming removed 1 base at V and 4 bases at J, with 19 bases between. The germline gives CDR1 MNHEY, CDR2 SMNVEV (reference sequence). The CDR3 protein is CASSLFRAGTVGYGYTF. The CDR3 nucleotides read TGTGCCAGCAGTTTATTCCGTGCCGGCACGGTGGGCTATGGCTACACCTTC.

This sequence joins TRBV6-6 and TRBJ2-7; D might be TRBD1 or TRBD2, each matching 5 bases. Trimming cost V 7 bases and J 0 bases, with 13 bases left between them. The CDR3 contains 14 residues. Germline-derived CDR1 and CDR2 are MNHNY and SVGAGI (reference sequence). The CDR3, as DNA: TGTGCCAGCACGTCCGGGACCTACTCCTACGAGCAGTACTTC. As protein: CASTSGTYSYEQYF.

The chain employs TRBV6-6 and TRBJ2-1; 9 nucleotides agree with TRBD1. CDR1 and CDR2 from the germline V gene are MNHNY and SVGAGI (reference sequence). This CDR3 spans 16 amino acids. V was clipped by 4 bases and J by 5 bases; unmatched bases: 9. CDR3 amino acids: CASSSPDRGFNNEQFF. The CDR3 DNA reads TGTGCCAGCAGTTCCCCGGACAGGGGATTCAACAATGAGCAGTTCTTC.

V and J are TRBV19 and TRBJ1-2; 9 bases match TRBD1. The CDR3 has 16 amino acids. V lost 4 bases to trimming and J lost 4 bases; unmatched junction nucleotides: 10. Germline V gene sequence: CDR1 LNHDA, CDR2 SQIVND (reference sequence). In nucleotides, the CDR3 is TGTGCCAGTAGTACGTCAGGGACAGGGACGACCTATGGCTACACCTTC. It codes for CASSTSGTGTTYGYTF. The variable domain in full, completed from reference TRBV19 and TRBJ1-2, reads DGGITQSPKYLFRKEGQNVTLSCEQNLNHDAMYWYRQDPGQGLRLIYYSQIVNDFQKGDIAEGYSVSREKKESFPLTVTSAQKNPTAFYLCASSTSGTGTTYGYTFGSGTRLTVV.

The CDR3 DNA is TGTGCCACCAGCAGAGATTTGCCCACCGGAGGCTACGAGCAGTACTTC. Its protein is CATSRDLPTGGYEQYF. V and J are TRBV15 and TRBJ2-7, with D perhaps matching TRBD2 (5 bases). Per the germline V gene, CDR1 is LNHNV and CDR2 is YYDKDF (reference sequence). The CDR3 totals 16 residues. Trimming stripped 0 bases from V and 3 bases from J, with 15 bases between.

This chain joins TRBV5-6 and TRBJ2-7; no firm D call. This CDR3 has 16 residues. Per the germline V gene, CDR1 is SGHDT and CDR2 is YYEEEE. Between the trimmed V and J ends, which lost 0 bases and 0 bases, there was a span of 13 bases. In DNA, the CDR3 is TGTGCCAGCAGCTTGGGCGGTACTGGGGTCTCCTACGAGCAGTACTTC. Encoded protein: CASSLGGTGVSYEQYF.

Worth noting for this clone: The junction shows a germline mismatch at one end, possibly a read error. V is TRBV30 and J is TRBJ1-6, with a possible D match to TRBD1 (5 bases). The CDR3 has 14 residues. Germline loops: CDR1 GTSNPN, CDR2 SVGIG (reference sequence). CDR3 nucleotide sequence: TGTGCCTGGACGGGGGGAAGGGCCCCATCTTTCGTGCGTTTT. The encoded protein is CAWTGGRAPSFVRF.

This chain connects TRBV5-1 to TRBJ2-5; D is unclear. This CDR3 is built from 12 residues. The germline gives CDR1 SGHRS, CDR2 YFSETQ. V shed 1 base and J shed 3 bases, with 4 bases lying between them. The CDR3 nucleotides are TGCGCCAGCAGCTTGACAGAAGAGACCCAGTACTTC. Protein sequence: CASSLTEETQYF.

This chain links TRBV7-9 with TRBJ1-1, with D tentatively TRBD1 (6 bases). The germline V and J ends were trimmed by 3 bases and 1 base, with 12 bases remaining between them. The CDR3 extends over 15 amino acids. The germline V gene encodes CDR1 SEHNR and CDR2 FQNEAQ (reference sequence). The DNA of the CDR3 is TGTGCCAGCAGCTTCTACAGGGAAAGGAACACTGAAGCTTTCTTT. This sequence encodes CASSFYRERNTEAFF.

This chain connects TRBV11-3 to TRBJ2-5, with 12 bases aligning to TRBD2. The CDR3 runs 14 residues. The germline V gene encodes CDR1 SGHNT and CDR2 YENEEA. The ends lost 5 bases at V and 4 bases at J; junction bases unmatched: 2. The CDR3 protein is CASSAGLAGETQYF. The CDR3 DNA reads as TGTGCCAGCAGCGCGGGACTAGCGGGAGAGACCCAGTACTTC.

V usage is TRBV5-1 and J usage is TRBJ2-1, with D hard to call. The CDR3 is 14 amino acids. Trimming pared 4 bases from V and 1 base from J, leaving 9 bases between. Germline V gives CDR1 SGHRS, CDR2 YFSETQ. The CDR3 is CASSADTSYNEQFF. For the CDR3, the DNA is TGCGCCAGCAGCGCCGACACTTCCTACAATGAGCAGTTCTTC.

This sequence joins TRBV10-2 and TRBJ2-7, with 10 bases matching TRBD2. V lost 7 bases, J lost 4 bases, and 7 bases stayed unmatched. The germline V gene has CDR1 WSHSY and CDR2 SAAADI. The CDR3 sequence is 14 residues long. The DNA for the CDR3 is TGCGCCAGCATGAAAGGACTAGCGGAATACGAGCAGTACTTC. This translates into CASMKGLAEYEQYF.

V usage is TRBV18 and J usage is TRBJ1-5; 7 nucleotides line up with TRBD1. Losses at the gene ends were 1 base for V and 0 bases for J; bases not matched to a gene: 6. The CDR3 runs 17 residues. The germline V gene has CDR1 KGHSH and CDR2 LQKENI. The CDR3 nucleotides read TGTGCCAGCTCACCACGAATGGACAGGACTAGCAATCAGCCCCAGCATTTT. It is translated as CASSPRMDRTSNQPQHF. The whole variable domain, remainder taken from reference TRBV18 and TRBJ1-5, is NAGVMQNPRHLVRRRGQEARLRCSPMKGHSHVYWYRQLPEEGLKFMVYLQKENIIDESGMPKERFSAEFPKEGPSILRIQQVVRGDSAAYFCASSPRMDRTSNQPQHFGDGTRLSIL.

This clone was observed a single time. The rearrangement uses TRBV7-9 and TRBJ2-7, with D possibly matching TRBD2 (6 bases). CDR1 and CDR2 from the germline V gene are SEHNR and FQNEAQ (reference sequence). The V gene lost 1 base and the J gene lost 0 bases, with 10 bases spanning the gap. CDR3 length: 15 residues. CDR3 sequence reads: CASSLGNGGSYEQYF. In DNA, the CDR3 is TGTGCCAGCAGCTTAGGGAACGGGGGCTCCTACGAGCAGTACTTC. Supplemented by reference TRBV7-9 and TRBJ2-7, the full variable domain reads DTGVSQNPRHKITKRGQNVTFRCDPISEHNRLYWYRQTLGQGPEFLTYFQNEAQLEKSRLLSDRFSAERPKGSFSTLEIQRTEQGDSAMYLCASSLGNGGSYEQYFGPGTRLTVT.

The genes are TRBV6-5 and TRBJ2-3; TRBD1 agrees at 11 bases. The CDR3 has 16 amino acids. With V trimmed by 2 bases and J by 3 bases, 4 bases remained unmatched. CDR1 and CDR2 from the germline V gene are MNHEY and SVGAGI. The CDR3 sequence: CASSYGTGGGTDTQYF. The CDR3, as DNA: TGTGCCAGCAGTTACGGGACAGGGGGAGGGACAGATACGCAGTATTTT.

The count of this clone is one. V usage is TRBV5-6 and J usage is TRBJ1-5; D gene uncertain. Trimming shortened V by 4 bases and J by 2 bases, and 13 bases separated the two germline ends. CDR1 is SGHDT and CDR2 is YYEEEE in the germline V gene. This CDR3 is built from 15 residues. The CDR3 DNA sequence: TGTGCCAGCAGCCCTTGGGGAGGAGGCAATCAGCCCCAGCATTTT. Encoded protein: CASSPWGGGNQPQHF.

This chain uses TRBV19 with TRBJ2-6, with unresolved D. The CDR3 has 14 residues. V lost 4 bases and J lost 2, with 6 bases in between. In germline, CDR1 is LNHDA, CDR2 SQIVND (reference sequence). The CDR3 here is CASSSDAGANVLTF. The CDR3 nucleotides read TGTGCCAGTAGTAGTGACGCTGGGGCCAACGTCCTGACTTTC.

This rearrangement joins TRBV11-2 to TRBJ1-1, with D possibly matching TRBD1 (6 bases). The CDR3 covers 14 residues. Trimming stripped 5 bases from V and 4 bases from J, with 14 bases between. Looked up from germline, CDR1 is SGHAT and CDR2 is FQNNGV. The CDR3 sequence is CASSRSRTVTEAFF. The CDR3 bases are TGTGCCAGCAGCCGGTCTAGGACAGTCACTGAAGCTTTCTTT.

The genes are TRBV4-1 and TRBJ2-3; D not resolved. Trimming stripped 5 bases from V and 5 bases from J, with 14 bases between. Germline lookup yields CDR1 MGHRA and CDR2 YSYEKL. The length of the CDR3 is 14 residues. The CDR3 region is CASSNNLVEDTQYF. The CDR3 DNA reads as TGCGCCAGCAGCAACAACCTGGTTGAAGATACGCAGTATTTT.

The chain couples TRBV28 to TRBJ2-5; a weak D match, TRBD1 (5 bases). Looked up from germline, CDR1 is MDHEN and CDR2 is SYDVKM. With 2 bases removed from V and 1 base from J, the gap between germline ends came to 14 bases. This CDR3 spans 16 amino acids. The CDR3 here is CASSLRSGKGQETQYF. In DNA, the CDR3 is TGTGCCAGCAGTTTACGGTCAGGGAAAGGCCAAGAGACCCAGTACTTC. Full variable domain (remainder filled in from reference TRBV28 and TRBJ2-5): DVKVTQSSRYLVKRTGEKVFLECVQDMDHENMFWYRQDPGLGLRLIYFSYDVKMKEKGDIPEGYSVSREKKERFSLILESASTNQTSMYLCASSLRSGKGQETQYFGPGTRLLVL.

The gene calls are TRBV10-1 and TRBJ2-1, with TRBD1 identical over 7 bases. The germline V gene has CDR1 WNHNN and CDR2 SYGVQD (reference sequence). CDR3 size: 13 residues. V dropped 4 bases and J dropped 4; count of bases not matched to a gene: 1. This chain's CDR3 is CASSGQGYNEQFF. The CDR3 nucleotides are TGCGCCAGCAGTGGACAGGGATACAATGAGCAGTTCTTC.

This clone was counted a single time. The chain uses TRBV29-1 and TRBJ1-2; D is ambiguous. The V end was cut by 2 bases, the J end by 0 bases, with 7 bases between. The CDR3 covers 13 residues. Germline CDR1 and CDR2: SQVTM and ANQGSEA. The CDR3 spells CSVETNPNYGYTF. CDR3 coding DNA: TGCAGCGTTGAAACCAACCCTAACTATGGCTACACCTTC. The full variable domain, completed using reference TRBV29-1 and TRBJ1-2, is SAVISQKPSRDICQRGTSLTIQCQVDSQVTMMFWYRQQPGQSLTLIATANQGSEATYESGFVIDKFPISRPNLTFSTLTVSNMSPEDSSIYLCSVETNPNYGYTFGSGTRLTVV.